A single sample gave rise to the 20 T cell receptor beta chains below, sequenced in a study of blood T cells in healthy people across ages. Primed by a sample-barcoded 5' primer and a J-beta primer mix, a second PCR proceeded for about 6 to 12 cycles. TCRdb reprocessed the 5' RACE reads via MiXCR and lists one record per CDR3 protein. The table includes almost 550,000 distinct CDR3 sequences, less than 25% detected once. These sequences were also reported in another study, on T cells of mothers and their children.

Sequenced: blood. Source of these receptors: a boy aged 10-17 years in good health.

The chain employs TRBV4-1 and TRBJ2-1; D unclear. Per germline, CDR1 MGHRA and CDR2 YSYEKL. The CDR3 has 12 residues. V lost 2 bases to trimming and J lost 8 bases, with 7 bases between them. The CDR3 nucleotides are TGCGCCAGCAGCCAACCCAGCGATGAGCAGTTCTTC. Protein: CASSQPSDEQFF.

DNA for the CDR3: TGTGCCAGTCCCGCAGGGCCGAGACCCCAGAACACTGAAGCTTTCTTT. Translating it yields CASPAGPRPQNTEAFF. The rearrangement joins TRBV11-2 to TRBJ1-1; maybe TRBD1 (5 bases). The germline V and J ends were trimmed by 9 bases and 1 base, with 21 bases remaining between them. The CDR3 totals 16 residues. Germline assignment: CDR1 SGHAT and CDR2 FQNNGV.

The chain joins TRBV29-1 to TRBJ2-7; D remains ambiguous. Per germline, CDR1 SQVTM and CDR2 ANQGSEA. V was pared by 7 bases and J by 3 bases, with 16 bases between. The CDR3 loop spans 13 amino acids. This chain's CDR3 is CSAEITSDYEQYF. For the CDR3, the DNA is TGCAGCGCCGAAATAACATCAGACTACGAGCAGTACTTC.

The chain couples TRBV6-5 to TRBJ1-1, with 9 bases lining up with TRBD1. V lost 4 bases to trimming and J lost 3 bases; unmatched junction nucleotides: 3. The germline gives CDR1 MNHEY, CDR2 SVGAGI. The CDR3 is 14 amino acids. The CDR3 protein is CASSSTGGYTEAFF. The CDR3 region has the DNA TGTGCCAGCAGTTCGACAGGGGGTTACACTGAAGCTTTCTTT.

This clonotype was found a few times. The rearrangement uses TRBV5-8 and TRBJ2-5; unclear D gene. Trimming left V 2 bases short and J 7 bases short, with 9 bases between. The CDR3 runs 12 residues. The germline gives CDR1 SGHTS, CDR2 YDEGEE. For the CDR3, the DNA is TGTGCCAGCAGCTTAAGTGGGGTGACCCAGTACTTC. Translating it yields CASSLSGVTQYF.

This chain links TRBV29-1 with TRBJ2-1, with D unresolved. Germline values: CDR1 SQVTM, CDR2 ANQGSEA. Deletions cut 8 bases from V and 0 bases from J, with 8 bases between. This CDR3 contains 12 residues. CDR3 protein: CSSSSSYNEQFF. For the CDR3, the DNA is TGCAGCTCCTCGAGCTCCTACAATGAGCAGTTCTTC.

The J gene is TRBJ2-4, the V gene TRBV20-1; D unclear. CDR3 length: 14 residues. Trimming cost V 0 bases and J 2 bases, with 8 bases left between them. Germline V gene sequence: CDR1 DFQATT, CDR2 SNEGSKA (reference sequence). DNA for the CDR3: TGCAGTGCTAGAGAAACTGAGTCCAAAAACATTCAGTACTTC. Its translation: CSARETESKNIQYF.

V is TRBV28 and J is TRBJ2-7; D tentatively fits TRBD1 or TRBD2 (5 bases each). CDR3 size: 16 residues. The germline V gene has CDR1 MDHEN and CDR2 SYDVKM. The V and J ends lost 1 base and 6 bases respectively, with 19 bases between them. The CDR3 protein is CASSLLAGTGGSEQYF. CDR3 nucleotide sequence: TGTGCCAGCAGTTTATTAGCCGGGACCGGCGGCTCCGAGCAGTACTTC.

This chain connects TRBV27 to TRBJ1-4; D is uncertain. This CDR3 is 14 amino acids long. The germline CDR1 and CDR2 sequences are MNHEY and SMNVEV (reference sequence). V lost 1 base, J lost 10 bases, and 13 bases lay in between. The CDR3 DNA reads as TGTGCCAGCAGTTTATTGGATACCCCGGGAAAACTGTTTTTT. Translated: CASSLLDTPGKLFF.

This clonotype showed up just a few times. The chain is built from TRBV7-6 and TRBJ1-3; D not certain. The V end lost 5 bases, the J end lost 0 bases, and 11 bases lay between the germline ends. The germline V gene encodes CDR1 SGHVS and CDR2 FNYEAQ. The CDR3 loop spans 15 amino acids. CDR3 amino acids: CASSLPRLSGNTIYF. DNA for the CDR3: TGTGCCAGCAGCCTACCGAGACTCTCTGGAAACACCATATATTTT.

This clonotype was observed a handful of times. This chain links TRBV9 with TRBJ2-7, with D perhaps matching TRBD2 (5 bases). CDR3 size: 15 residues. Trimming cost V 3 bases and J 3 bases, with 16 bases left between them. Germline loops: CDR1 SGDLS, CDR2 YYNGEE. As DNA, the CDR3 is TGTGCCAGCAGCGCCACCGGGAACAGATACTACGAGCAGTACTTC. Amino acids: CASSATGNRYYEQYF.

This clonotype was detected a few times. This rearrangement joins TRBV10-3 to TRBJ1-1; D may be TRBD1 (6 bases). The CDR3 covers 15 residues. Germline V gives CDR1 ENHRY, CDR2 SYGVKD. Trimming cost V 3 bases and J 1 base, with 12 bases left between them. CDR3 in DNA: TGTGCCATCAGTGATGTAGGACAGCAGAACACTGAAGCTTTCTTT. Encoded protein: CAISDVGQQNTEAFF.

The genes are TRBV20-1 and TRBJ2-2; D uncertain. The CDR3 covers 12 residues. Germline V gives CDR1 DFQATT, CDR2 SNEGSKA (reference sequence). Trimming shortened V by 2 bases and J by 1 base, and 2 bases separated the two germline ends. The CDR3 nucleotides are TGCAGTGCTAGAATGAACACCGGGGAGCTGTTTTTT. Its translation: CSARMNTGELFF.

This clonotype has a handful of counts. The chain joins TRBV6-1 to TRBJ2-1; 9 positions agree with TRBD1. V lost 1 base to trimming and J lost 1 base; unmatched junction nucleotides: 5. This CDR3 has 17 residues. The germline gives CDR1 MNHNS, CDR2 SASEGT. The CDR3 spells CASSEVNRGPSYNEQFF. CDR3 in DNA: TGTGCCAGCAGTGAAGTGAACAGGGGGCCATCCTACAATGAGCAGTTCTTC.

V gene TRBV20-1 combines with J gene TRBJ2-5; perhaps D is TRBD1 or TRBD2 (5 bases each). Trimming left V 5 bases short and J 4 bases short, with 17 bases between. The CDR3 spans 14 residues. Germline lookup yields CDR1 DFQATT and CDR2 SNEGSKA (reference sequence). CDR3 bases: TGCAGTGCTCGGGACGAGCTGTCCCCAGAGACCCAGTACTTC. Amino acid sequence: CSARDELSPETQYF.

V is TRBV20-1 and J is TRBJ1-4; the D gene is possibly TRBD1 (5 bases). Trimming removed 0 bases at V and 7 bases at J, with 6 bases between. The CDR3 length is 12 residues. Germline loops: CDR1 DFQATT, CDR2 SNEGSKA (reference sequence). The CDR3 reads CSARDRVEKLFF. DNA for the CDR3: TGCAGTGCTAGAGACAGGGTTGAAAAACTGTTTTTT.

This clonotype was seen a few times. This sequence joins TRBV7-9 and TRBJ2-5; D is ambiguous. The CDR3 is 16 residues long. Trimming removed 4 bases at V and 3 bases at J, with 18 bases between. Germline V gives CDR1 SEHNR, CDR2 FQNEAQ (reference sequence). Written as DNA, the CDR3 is TGTGCCAGCAGCTCACAAGCAGCACTGAAGAAAGAGACCCAGTACTTC. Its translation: CASSSQAALKKETQYF.

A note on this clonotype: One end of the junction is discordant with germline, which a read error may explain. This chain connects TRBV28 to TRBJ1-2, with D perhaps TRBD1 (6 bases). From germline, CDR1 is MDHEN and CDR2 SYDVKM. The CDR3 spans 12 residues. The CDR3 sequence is CASMRFDRQVLF. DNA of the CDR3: TGTGCCTCCATGCGTTTCGATAGACAGGTCCTCTTC.

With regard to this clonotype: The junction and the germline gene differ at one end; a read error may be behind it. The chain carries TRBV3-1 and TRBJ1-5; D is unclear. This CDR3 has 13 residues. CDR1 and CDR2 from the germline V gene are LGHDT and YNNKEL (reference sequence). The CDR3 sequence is CASSLGDGTPRYF. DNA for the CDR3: TGTGCCAGCAGTCTCGGCGACGGTACCCCACGGTATTTT.

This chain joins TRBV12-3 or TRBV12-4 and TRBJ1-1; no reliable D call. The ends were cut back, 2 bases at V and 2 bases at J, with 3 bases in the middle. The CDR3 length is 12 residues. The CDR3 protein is CASSLHNTEAFF. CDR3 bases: TGTGCCAGCAGTTTACACAACACTGAAGCTTTCTTT.